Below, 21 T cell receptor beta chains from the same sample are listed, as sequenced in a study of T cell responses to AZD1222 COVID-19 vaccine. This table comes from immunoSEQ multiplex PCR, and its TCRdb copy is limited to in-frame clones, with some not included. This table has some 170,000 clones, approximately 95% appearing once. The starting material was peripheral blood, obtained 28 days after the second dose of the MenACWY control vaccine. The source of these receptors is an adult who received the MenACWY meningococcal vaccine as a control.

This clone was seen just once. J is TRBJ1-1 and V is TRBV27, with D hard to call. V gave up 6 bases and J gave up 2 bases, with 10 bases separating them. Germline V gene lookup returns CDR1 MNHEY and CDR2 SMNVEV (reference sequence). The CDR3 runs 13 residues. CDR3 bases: TGTGCCAGCAGACTAGGATTTAACACTGAAGCTTTCTTT. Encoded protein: CASRLGFNTEAFF.

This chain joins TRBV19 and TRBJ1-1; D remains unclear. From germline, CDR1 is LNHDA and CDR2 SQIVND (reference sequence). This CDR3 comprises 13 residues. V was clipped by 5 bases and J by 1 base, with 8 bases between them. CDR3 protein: CASSLQTNTEAFF. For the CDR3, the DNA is TGTGCCAGTAGTCTCCAAACGAACACTGAAGCTTTCTTT.

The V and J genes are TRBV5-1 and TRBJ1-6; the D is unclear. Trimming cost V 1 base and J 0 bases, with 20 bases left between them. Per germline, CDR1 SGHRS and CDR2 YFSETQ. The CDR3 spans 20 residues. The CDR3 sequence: CASSLHPVVALVSYNSPLHF. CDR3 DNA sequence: TGCGCCAGCAGCTTGCATCCTGTTGTCGCCTTGGTCTCCTATAATTCACCCCTCCACTTT.

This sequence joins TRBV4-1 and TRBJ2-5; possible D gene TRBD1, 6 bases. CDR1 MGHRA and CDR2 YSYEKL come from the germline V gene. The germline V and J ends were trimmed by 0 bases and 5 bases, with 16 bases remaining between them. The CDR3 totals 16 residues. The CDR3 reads CASSQDDSAQGETQYF. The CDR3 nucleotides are TGCGCCAGCAGCCAAGATGACAGTGCCCAGGGGGAGACCCAGTACTTC.

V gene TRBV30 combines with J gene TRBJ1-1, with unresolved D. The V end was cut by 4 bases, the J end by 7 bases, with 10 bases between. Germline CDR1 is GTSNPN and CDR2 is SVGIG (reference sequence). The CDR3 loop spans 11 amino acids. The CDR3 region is CAWIGLREAFF. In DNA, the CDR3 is TGTGCCTGGATTGGCCTCCGTGAAGCTTTCTTT. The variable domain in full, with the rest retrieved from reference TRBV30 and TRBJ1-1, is SQTIHQWPATLVQPVGSPLSLECTVEGTSNPNLYWYRQAAGRGLQLLFYSVGIGQISSEVPQNLSASRPQDRQFILSSKKLLLSDSGFYLCAWIGLREAFFGQGTRLTVV.

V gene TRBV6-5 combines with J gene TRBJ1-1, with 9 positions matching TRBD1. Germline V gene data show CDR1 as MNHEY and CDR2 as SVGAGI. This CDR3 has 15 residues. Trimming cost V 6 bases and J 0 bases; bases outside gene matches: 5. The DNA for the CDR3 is TGTGCCAGCAGGAGACAGGGGGGCCTGAACACTGAAGCTTTCTTT. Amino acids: CASRRQGGLNTEAFF.

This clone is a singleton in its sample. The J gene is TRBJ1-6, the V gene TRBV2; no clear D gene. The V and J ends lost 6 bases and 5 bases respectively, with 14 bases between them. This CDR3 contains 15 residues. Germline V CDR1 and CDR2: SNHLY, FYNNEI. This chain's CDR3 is CASRLTEMHNSPLHF. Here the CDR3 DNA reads TGTGCCAGCAGACTTACAGAAATGCATAATTCACCCCTCCACTTT. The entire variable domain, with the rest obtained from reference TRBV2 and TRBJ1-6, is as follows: EPEVTQTPSHQVTQMGQEVILRCVPISNHLYFYWYRQILGQKVEFLVSFYNNEISEKSEIFDDQFSVERPDGSNFTLKIRSTKLEDSAMYFCASRLTEMHNSPLHFGNGTRLTVT.

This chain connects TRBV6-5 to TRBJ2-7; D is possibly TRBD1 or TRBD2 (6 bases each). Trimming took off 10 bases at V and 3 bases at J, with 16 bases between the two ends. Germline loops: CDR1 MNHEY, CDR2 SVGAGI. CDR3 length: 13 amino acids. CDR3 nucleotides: TGTGCCACCCTGGGGGGCTTAGTCTACGAGCAGTACTTC. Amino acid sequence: CATLGGLVYEQYF.

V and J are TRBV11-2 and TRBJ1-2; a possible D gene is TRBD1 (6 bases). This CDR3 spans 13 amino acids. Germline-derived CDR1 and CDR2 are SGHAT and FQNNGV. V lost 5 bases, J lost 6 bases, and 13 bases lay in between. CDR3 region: CASSIQGWDGYTF. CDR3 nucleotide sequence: TGTGCCAGCAGCATCCAGGGGTGGGATGGCTACACCTTC.

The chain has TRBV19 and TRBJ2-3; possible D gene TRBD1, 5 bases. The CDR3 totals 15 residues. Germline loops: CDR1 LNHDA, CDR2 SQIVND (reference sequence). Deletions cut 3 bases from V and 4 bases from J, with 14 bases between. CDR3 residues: CASSIRGREPDTQYF. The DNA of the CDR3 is TGTGCCAGTAGTATTAGAGGCAGGGAACCAGATACGCAGTATTTT.

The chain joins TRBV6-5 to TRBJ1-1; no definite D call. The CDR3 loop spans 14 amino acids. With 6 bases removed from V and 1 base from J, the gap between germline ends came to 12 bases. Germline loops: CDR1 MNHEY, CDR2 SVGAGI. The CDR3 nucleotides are TGTGCCAGCAGCCTTCAAACAGAGAACACTGAAGCTTTCTTT. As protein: CASSLQTENTEAFF.

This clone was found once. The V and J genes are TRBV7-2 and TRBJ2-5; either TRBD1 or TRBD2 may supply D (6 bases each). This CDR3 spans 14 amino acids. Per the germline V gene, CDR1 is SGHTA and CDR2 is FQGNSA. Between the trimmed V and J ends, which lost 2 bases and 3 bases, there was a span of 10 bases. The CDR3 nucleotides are TGTGCCAGCAGCTTAAGGGGGGCGAAAGAGACCCAGTACTTC. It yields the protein CASSLRGAKETQYF.

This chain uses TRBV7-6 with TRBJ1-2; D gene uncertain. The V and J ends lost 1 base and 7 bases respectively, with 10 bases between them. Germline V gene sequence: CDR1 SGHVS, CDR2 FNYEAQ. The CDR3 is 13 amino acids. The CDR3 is CASSLGAGPGYTF. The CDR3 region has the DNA TGTGCCAGCAGCTTAGGGGCAGGACCTGGCTACACCTTC.

The CDR3 nucleotides are TGTGCCACCAGGAGCCCCGTAATGAACACTGAAGCTTTCTTT. Translated, it gives CATRSPVMNTEAFF. The chain employs TRBV24-1 and TRBJ1-1; no reliable D call. The CDR3 runs 14 residues. V lost 7 bases to trimming and J lost 0 bases, with 11 bases between them. Germline V gene data show CDR1 as KGHDR and CDR2 as SFDVKD.

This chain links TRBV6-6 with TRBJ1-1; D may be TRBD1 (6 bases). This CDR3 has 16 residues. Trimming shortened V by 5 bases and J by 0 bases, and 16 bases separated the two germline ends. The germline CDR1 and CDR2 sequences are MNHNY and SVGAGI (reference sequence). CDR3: CASSLSRGDLNTEAFF. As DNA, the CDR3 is TGTGCCAGCAGTCTAAGCAGGGGAGATTTGAACACTGAAGCTTTCTTT.

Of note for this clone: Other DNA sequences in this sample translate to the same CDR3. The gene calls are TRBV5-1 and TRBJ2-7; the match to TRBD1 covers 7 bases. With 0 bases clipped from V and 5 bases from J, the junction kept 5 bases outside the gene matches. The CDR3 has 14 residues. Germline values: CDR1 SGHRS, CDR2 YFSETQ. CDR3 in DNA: TGCGCCAGCAGCTTGGGGACAGGAGGCCACGAGCAGTACTTC. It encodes CASSLGTGGHEQYF.

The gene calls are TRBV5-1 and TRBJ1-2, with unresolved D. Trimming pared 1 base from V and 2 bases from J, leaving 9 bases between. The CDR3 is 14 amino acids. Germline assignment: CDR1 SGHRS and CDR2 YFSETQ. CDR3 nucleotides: TGCGCCAGCAGCTTGAAGGTAAGGAACTATGGCTACACCTTC. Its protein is CASSLKVRNYGYTF.

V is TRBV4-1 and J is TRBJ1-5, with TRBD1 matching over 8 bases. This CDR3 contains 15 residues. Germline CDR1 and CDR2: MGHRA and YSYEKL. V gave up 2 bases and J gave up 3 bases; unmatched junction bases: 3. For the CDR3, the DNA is TGCGCCAGCAGCCAACAGGGGGCCGACAATCAGCCCCAGCATTTT. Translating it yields CASSQQGADNQPQHF.

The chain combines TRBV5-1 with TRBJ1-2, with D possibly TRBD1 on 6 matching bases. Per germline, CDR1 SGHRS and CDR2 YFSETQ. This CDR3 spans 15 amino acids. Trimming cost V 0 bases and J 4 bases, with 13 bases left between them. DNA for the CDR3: TGCGCCAGCAGCTTGGATGCCAGGGGCCCCTATGGCTACACCTTC. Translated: CASSLDARGPYGYTF.

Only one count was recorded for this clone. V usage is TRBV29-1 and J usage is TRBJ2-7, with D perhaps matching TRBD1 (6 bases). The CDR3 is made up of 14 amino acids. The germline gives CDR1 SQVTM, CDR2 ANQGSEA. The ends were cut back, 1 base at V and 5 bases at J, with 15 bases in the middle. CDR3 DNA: TGCAGCGTTGAAGTGGGGGCCAGGGGCAACGAGCAGTACTTC. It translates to CSVEVGARGNEQYF.

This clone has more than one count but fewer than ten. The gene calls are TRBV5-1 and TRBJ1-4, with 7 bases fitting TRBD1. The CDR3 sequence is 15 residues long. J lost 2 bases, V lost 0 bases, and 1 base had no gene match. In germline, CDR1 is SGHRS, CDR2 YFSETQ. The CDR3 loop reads CASSLAGGTNEKLFF. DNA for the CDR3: TGCGCCAGCAGCTTGGCAGGGGGTACTAATGAAAAACTGTTTTTT.